The source of this T cell receptor (beta chain) is a study of blood T cell repertoires in COVID-19. The overall study: From the United States, Italy and Spain came samples of acute and convalescent COVID-19. Sources were T cells, B-cell-depleted T cells, or PBMCs; the material itself was cDNA or gDNA.

The repertoire was sequenced with immunoSEQ multiplex PCR; TCRdb's copy has only in-frame clones and lacks some. The repertoire holds around 250,000 clones, with approximately 88% as singletons. CDR3 length equals 16 residues. V was clipped by 10 bases and J by 6 bases; unmatched bases: 15. The germline V gene has CDR1 ENHRY and CDR2 SYGVKD. Enrolment of Seattle patients took place during active infection, and they were followed longitudinally. Sequenced input: peripheral blood. This receptor was identified in a woman in her 70s with COVID-19, enrolled during active disease. The V and J genes are TRBV10-3 and TRBJ1-4; 9 bases agree with TRBD1. DNA for the CDR3: TGTGCCACTGGACAGGGGAAGGGATACGAGGATGAAAAACTGTTTTTT. Translation gives CATGQGKGYEDEKLFF.